This entry lists 8 T cell receptor beta chains sequenced from one sample in a study of cytomegalovirus exposure and HLA in healthy donors. PCR was performed using 60 Vbeta and 13 Jbeta primers. TCRdb's table, derived via immunoSEQ multiplex PCR, lists solely in-frame clones and lacks some. The repertoire holds roughly 100,000 clones, with 70% as singletons. Sequences were obtained from PBMCs. Receptors were obtained from a man aged 35-49 years in good health and CMV-seropositive.

The chain joins TRBV4-2 to TRBJ1-5, with D perhaps TRBD1 (6 bases). Germline-derived CDR1 and CDR2 are LGHNA and YNFKEQ. V dropped 4 bases and J dropped 5 bases, with 12 bases sitting between them. The CDR3 consists of 14 residues. The CDR3 DNA follows: TGTGCCAGCAGCCTCGGGGGGCGCGATCAGCCCCAGCATTTT. Translation gives CASSLGGRDQPQHF.

This clone was picked up a small number of times. The V gene is TRBV19, the J gene TRBJ1-5, with a possible D match to TRBD1 (5 bases). V was shortened by 5 bases and J by 2 bases, with 10 bases between the two germline ends. The CDR3 covers 14 residues. Per germline, CDR1 LNHDA and CDR2 SQIVND (reference sequence). The CDR3: CASSPSTGNQPQHF. DNA of the CDR3: TGTGCCAGTAGTCCTTCGACAGGCAATCAGCCCCAGCATTTT.

The sample holds a few counts of this clone. The chain recombines TRBV30 with TRBJ2-5, with TRBD2 matching over 13 bases. CDR1 is GTSNPN and CDR2 is SVGIG in the germline V gene (reference sequence). There are 14 residues in the CDR3. V shed 5 bases, J shed 5 bases, and the junction held 5 bases outside the gene matches. Written as DNA, the CDR3 is TGTGCCTGGGGCCCGGGACTAGCGGGGGAGACCCAGTACTTC. It codes for CAWGPGLAGETQYF. The variable domain in full, with the rest retrieved from reference TRBV30 and TRBJ2-5, is SQTIHQWPATLVQPVGSPLSLECTVEGTSNPNLYWYRQAAGRGLQLLFYSVGIGQISSEVPQNLSASRPQDRQFILSSKKLLLSDSGFYLCAWGPGLAGETQYFGPGTRLLVL.

The gene calls are TRBV27 and TRBJ2-1; tentatively, D is TRBD1 (5 bases). V was pared by 8 bases and J by 1 base, with 15 bases between. Germline V CDR1 and CDR2: MNHEY, SMNVEV (reference sequence). CDR3 length equals 15 residues. This CDR3 reads CASRMGRSSYNEQFF. For the CDR3, the DNA is TGTGCCAGCCGAATGGGGCGGAGTTCCTACAATGAGCAGTTCTTC.

The chain joins TRBV19 to TRBJ2-7; 8 positions match TRBD2. Unmatched junction bases numbered 10, after V lost 6 bases and J lost 3 bases. This CDR3 region has 15 residues. Germline CDR1 reads LNHDA; CDR2 reads SQIVND (reference sequence). Written as DNA, the CDR3 is TGTGCCAGTAGACACTCTAGCGGGCACCACTACGAGCAGTACTTC. The encoded protein is CASRHSSGHHYEQYF.

This clone was observed a handful of times. This chain connects TRBV15 to TRBJ1-1; 7 nucleotides agree with TRBD1. CDR3 length: 16 amino acids. V was pared by 7 bases and J by 0 bases, with 11 bases of the junction left unmatched. The germline V gene encodes CDR1 LNHNV and CDR2 YYDKDF (reference sequence). The CDR3 DNA sequence: TGTGCCACCATCCAGAGGAGGGGGCCAATGAACACTGAAGCTTTCTTT. Protein product: CATIQRRGPMNTEAFF.

This rearrangement joins TRBV28 to TRBJ2-1, with a tentative D call TRBD2 (6 bases). Germline V gives CDR1 MDHEN, CDR2 SYDVKM. V gave up 3 bases and J gave up 4 bases, with 13 bases separating them. The CDR3 extends over 15 amino acids. CDR3 bases: TGTGCCAGCAGTTTCCGTACTAGCCTTTACAATGAGCAGTTCTTC. Protein product: CASSFRTSLYNEQFF.

Only one count was recorded for this clone. J is TRBJ1-6 and V is TRBV6-6; D unresolved. V gave up 6 bases and J gave up 6 bases, with 15 bases separating them. The germline gives CDR1 MNHNY, CDR2 SVGAGI (reference sequence). The CDR3 sequence is 15 residues long. The CDR3 region is CASSSTGSTNSPLHF. The CDR3 nucleotides are TGTGCCAGCAGCTCAACCGGGTCTACTAATTCACCCCTCCACTTT.